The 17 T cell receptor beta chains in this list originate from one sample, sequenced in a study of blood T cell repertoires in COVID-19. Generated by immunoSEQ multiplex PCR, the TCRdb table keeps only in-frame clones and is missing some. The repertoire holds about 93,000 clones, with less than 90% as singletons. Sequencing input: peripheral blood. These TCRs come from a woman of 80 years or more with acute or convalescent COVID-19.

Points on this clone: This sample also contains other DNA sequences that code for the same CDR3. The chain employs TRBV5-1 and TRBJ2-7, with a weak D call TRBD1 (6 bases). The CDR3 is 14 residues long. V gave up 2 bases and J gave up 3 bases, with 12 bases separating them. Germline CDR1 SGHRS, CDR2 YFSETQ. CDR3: CASSLGQGSYEQYF. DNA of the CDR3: TGCGCCAGCAGCTTAGGGCAGGGGAGCTACGAGCAGTACTTC.

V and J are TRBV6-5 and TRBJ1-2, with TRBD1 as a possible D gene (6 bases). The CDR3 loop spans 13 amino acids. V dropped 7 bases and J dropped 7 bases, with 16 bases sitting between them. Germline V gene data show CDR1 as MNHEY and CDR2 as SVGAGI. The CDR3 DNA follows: TGTGCCAGCAATTTCCCCAGGGGAGCTGGCTACACCTTC. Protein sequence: CASNFPRGAGYTF.

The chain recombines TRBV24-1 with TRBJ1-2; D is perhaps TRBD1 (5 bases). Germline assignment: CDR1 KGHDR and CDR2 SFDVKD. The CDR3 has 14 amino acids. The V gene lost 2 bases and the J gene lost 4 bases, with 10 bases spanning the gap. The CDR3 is CATSDSQGTYGYTF. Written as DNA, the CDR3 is TGTGCCACCAGTGATTCTCAGGGTACCTATGGCTACACCTTC.

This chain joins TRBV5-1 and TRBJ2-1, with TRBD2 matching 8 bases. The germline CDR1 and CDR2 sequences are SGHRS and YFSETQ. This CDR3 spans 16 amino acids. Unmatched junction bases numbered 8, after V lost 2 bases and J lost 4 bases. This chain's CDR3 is CASSLTGGELYNEQFF. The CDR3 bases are TGCGCCAGCAGCTTAACCGGGGGGGAGTTGTACAATGAGCAGTTCTTC. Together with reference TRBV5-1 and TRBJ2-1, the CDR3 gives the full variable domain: KAGVTQTPRYLIKTRGQQVTLSCSPISGHRSVSWYQQTPGQGLQFLFEYFSETQRNKGNFPGRFSGRQFSNSRSEMNVSTLELGDSALYLCASSLTGGELYNEQFFGPGTRLTVL.

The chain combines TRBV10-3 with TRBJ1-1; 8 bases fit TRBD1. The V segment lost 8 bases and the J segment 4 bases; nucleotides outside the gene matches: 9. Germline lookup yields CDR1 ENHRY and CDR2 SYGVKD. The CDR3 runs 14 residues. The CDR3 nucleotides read TGTGCCATCGGGCGCGGACAGGGAGGCACTGAAGCTTTCTTT. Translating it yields CAIGRGQGGTEAFF.

CDR3 bases: TGCGCCAGCAGCCAGAGCTGGACAGTCCCTACCATGAACACTGAAGCTTTCTTT. Its translation: CASSQSWTVPTMNTEAFF. This sequence joins TRBV4-1 and TRBJ1-1; TRBD1 might be the D (6 bases). Germline loops: CDR1 MGHRA, CDR2 YSYEKL. The CDR3 has 18 residues. Trimming left V 3 bases short and J 0 bases short, with 20 bases between.

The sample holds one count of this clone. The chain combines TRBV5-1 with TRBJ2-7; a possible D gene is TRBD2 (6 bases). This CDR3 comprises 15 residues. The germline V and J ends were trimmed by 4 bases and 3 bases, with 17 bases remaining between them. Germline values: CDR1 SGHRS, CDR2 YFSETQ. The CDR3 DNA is TGCGCCAGCAGCCCTGGGGGACTCACCCTCTACGAGCAGTACTTC. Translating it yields CASSPGGLTLYEQYF. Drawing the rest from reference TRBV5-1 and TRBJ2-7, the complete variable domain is KAGVTQTPRYLIKTRGQQVTLSCSPISGHRSVSWYQQTPGQGLQFLFEYFSETQRNKGNFPGRFSGRQFSNSRSEMNVSTLELGDSALYLCASSPGGLTLYEQYFGPGTRLTVT.

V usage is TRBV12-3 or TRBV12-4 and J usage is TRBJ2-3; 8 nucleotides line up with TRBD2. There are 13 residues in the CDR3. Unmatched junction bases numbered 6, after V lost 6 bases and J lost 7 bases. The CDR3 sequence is CASSRLAPHTQYF. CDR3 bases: TGTGCCAGCAGCCGACTAGCGCCACATACGCAGTATTTT.

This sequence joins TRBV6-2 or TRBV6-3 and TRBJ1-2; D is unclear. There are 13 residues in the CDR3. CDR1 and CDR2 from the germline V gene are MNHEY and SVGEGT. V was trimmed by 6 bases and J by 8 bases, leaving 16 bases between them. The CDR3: CASSPGPWEGYTF. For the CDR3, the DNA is TGTGCCAGCAGCCCCGGGCCCTGGGAGGGCTACACCTTC.

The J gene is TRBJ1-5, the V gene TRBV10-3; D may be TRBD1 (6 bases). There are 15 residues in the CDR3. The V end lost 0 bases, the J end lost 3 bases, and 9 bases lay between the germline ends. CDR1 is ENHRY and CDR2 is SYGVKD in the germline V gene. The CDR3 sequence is CAISESGTTNQPQHF. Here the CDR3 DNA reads TGTGCCATCAGTGAGTCGGGGACAACCAATCAGCCCCAGCATTTT.

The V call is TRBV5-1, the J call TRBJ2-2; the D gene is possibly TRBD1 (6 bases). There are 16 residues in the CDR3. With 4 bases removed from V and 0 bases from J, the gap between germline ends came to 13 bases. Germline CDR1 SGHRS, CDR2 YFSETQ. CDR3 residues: CASSLTGSANTGELFF. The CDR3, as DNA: TGCGCCAGCAGCCTGACAGGTTCCGCGAACACCGGGGAGCTGTTTTTT.

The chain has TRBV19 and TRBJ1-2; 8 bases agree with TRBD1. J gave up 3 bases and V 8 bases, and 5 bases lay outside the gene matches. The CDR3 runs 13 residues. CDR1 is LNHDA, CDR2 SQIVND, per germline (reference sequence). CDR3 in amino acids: CASGRGPDYGYTF. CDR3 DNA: TGTGCCAGTGGCAGGGGGCCGGACTATGGCTACACCTTC.

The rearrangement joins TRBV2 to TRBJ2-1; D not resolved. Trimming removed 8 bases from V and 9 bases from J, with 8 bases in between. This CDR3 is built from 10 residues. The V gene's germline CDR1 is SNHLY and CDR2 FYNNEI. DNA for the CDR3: TGTGCCAGCGAAGCTTTTGAGCAGTTCTTC. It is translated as CASEAFEQFF.

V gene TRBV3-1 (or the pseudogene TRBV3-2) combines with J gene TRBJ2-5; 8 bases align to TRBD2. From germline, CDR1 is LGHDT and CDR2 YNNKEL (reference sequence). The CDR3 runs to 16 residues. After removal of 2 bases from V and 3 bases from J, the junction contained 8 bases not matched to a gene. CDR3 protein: CASSQRVSGGEETQYF. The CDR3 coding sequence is TGTGCCAGCAGCCAAAGGGTCAGCGGGGGAGAAGAGACCCAGTACTTC.

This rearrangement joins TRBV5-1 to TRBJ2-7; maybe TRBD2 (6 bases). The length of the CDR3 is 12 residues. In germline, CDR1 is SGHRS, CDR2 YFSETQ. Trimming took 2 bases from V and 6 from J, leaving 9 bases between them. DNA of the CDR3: TGCGCCAGCAGCTTCGACGGGGGCGAGCAGTACTTC. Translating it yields CASSFDGGEQYF.

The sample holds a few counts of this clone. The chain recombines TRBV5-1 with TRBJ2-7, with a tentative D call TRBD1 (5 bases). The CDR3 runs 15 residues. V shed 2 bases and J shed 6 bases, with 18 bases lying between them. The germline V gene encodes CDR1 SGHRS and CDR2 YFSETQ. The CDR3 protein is CASSFFPDSSLEQYF. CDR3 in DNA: TGCGCCAGCAGCTTCTTCCCTGACAGTTCCCTCGAGCAGTACTTC.

The CDR3 region is CATSRDRGTDNQPQHF. In nucleotides, the CDR3 is TGTGCCACCAGCAGAGATAGAGGGACAGACAATCAGCCCCAGCATTTT. The chain carries TRBV15 and TRBJ1-5; the match to TRBD1 covers 7 bases. The CDR3 is 16 amino acids. V was pared by 0 bases and J by 3 bases, with 5 bases of the junction left unmatched. Germline V CDR1 and CDR2: LNHNV, YYDKDF (reference sequence).